The next 24 T cell receptor beta chains were all read from a single sample in a study of PD-L1 blockade in urothelial cancer. Using immunoSEQ multiplex PCR, the repertoire was profiled, and TCRdb retains in-frame clones only, with some absent. The sample carries roughly 100,000 clones, around 82% recorded once. The input for sequencing was PBMCs, taken around atezolizumab (anti-PD-L1) treatment. The receptors were sampled from a man aged 45-65 years with urothelial cancer.

V gene TRBV2 combines with J gene TRBJ1-5, with 7 bases matching TRBD1. V trimming: 4 bases; J trimming: 1 base; junction bases outside the gene matches: 13. The CDR3 sequence is 18 residues long. The germline V gene encodes CDR1 SNHLY and CDR2 FYNNEI. Written as DNA, the CDR3 is TGTGCCAGCAGTGGGTTGAGACAGGGTAAGGGGAGCAATCAGCCCCAGCATTTT. Its protein product is CASSGLRQGKGSNQPQHF.

The chain joins TRBV18 to TRBJ2-1; D gene uncertain. The germline V gene encodes CDR1 KGHSH and CDR2 LQKENI. V shed 2 bases and J shed 12 bases, with 17 bases lying between them. The CDR3 has 14 amino acids. In DNA, the CDR3 is TGTGCCAGCTCACCATCGAACACTCAGGTGTGGCAGTTCTTC. The encoded protein is CASSPSNTQVWQFF.

This rearrangement joins TRBV6-1 to TRBJ2-7; possibly TRBD1 for D (7 bases). CDR1 and CDR2 (germline): MNHNS, SASEGT. The V end was cut by 6 bases, the J end by 6 bases, with 18 bases between. The CDR3 is made up of 14 amino acids. The CDR3 DNA is TGTGCCAGCAGGTGGGGAGGACAGGCGGCCGAGCAGTACTTC. Residues: CASRWGGQAAEQYF.

The CDR3 region is CASTPGLADIYNEQFF. In nucleotides, the CDR3 is TGTGCCAGCACCCCCGGACTAGCGGACATCTACAATGAGCAGTTCTTC. V and J are TRBV27 and TRBJ2-1; 10 positions agree with TRBD2. Germline V lookup: CDR1 MNHEY, CDR2 SMNVEV (reference sequence). This CDR3 is 16 amino acids long. V trimming: 7 bases; J trimming: 3 bases; junction bases outside the gene matches: 9.

This clone turned up a few times. V usage is TRBV29-1 and J usage is TRBJ1-5; D is unclear. The CDR3 spans 14 residues. Germline CDR1 is SQVTM and CDR2 is ANQGSEA. Deletions cut 2 bases from V and 1 base from J, with 9 bases between. Written as DNA, the CDR3 is TGCAGCGTTGAACGGTTTGTAAGCAATCAGCCCCAGCATTTT. Its translation is CSVERFVSNQPQHF.

This rearrangement joins TRBV7-2 to TRBJ2-3, with unresolved D. The CDR3 covers 16 residues. With 3 bases removed from V and 0 bases from J, the gap between germline ends came to 13 bases. CDR1 and CDR2 from the germline V gene are SGHTA and FQGNSA. The CDR3 protein is CASSFLKRTSTDTQYF. DNA of the CDR3: TGTGCCAGCAGCTTTCTTAAGCGAACTAGCACAGATACGCAGTATTTT.

This chain joins TRBV5-1 and TRBJ2-5, with TRBD2 matching over 7 bases. J was trimmed by 0 bases and V by 2 bases; bases with no gene match: 10. Germline V gene data show CDR1 as SGHRS and CDR2 as YFSETQ. CDR3 length equals 17 residues. CDR3 sequence (DNA): TGCGCCAGCAGCTTCCTTTTAAGCGGGACCCACCAAGAGACCCAGTACTTC. Amino acids: CASSFLLSGTHQETQYF.

This chain joins TRBV7-9 and TRBJ2-5, with 8 bases that match TRBD2. Unmatched junction bases numbered 7, after V lost 5 bases and J lost 2 bases. Germline V gene lookup returns CDR1 SEHNR and CDR2 FQNEAQ (reference sequence). The CDR3 sequence is 15 residues long. The CDR3 spells CASSRELAGQETQYF. The CDR3 DNA reads as TGTGCCAGCAGCCGAGAATTAGCGGGACAAGAGACCCAGTACTTC.

This CDR3 is CASSELDRENTEAFF. CDR3 sequence (DNA): TGTGCCAGCAGTGAATTAGACAGGGAGAACACTGAAGCTTTCTTT. This rearrangement joins TRBV25-1 to TRBJ1-1; 7 nucleotides align to TRBD1. The J segment lost 1 base and the V segment lost 1 base, leaving 3 bases of the junction unmatched. Germline CDR1 MGHDK, CDR2 SYGVNS. The CDR3 totals 15 residues.

This clone showed up just a few times. The genes are TRBV25-1 and TRBJ2-7, with a possible D match to TRBD2 (6 bases). V was trimmed by 6 bases and J by 0 bases, leaving 9 bases between them. Germline V gene data show CDR1 as MGHDK and CDR2 as SYGVNS. CDR3 length: 13 amino acids. Written as DNA, the CDR3 is TGTGCCAGCAGGGTAGCGGCCTCCTACGAGCAGTACTTC. As protein: CASRVAASYEQYF.

This clone occurred a few times. J is TRBJ1-1 and V is TRBV30; the D gene is possibly TRBD1 (6 bases). V lost 0 bases and J 7 bases, leaving 15 bases between the germline ends. The CDR3 consists of 14 residues. Germline V gives CDR1 GTSNPN, CDR2 SVGIG (reference sequence). The CDR3 sequence: CAWSVRLGANEAFF. CDR3 bases: TGTGCCTGGAGTGTACGTTTGGGGGCGAATGAAGCTTTCTTT.

The chain employs TRBV15 and TRBJ2-1, with 8 positions matching TRBD2. The CDR3 length is 14 residues. V was pared by 9 bases and J by 5 bases, with 9 bases of the junction left unmatched. CDR1 is LNHNV and CDR2 is YYDKDF in the germline V gene (reference sequence). The CDR3: CATKRENLDNEQFF. The CDR3 nucleotides are TGTGCCACGAAGCGGGAGAATCTCGACAATGAGCAGTTCTTC.

This chain connects TRBV18 to TRBJ1-4; the match to TRBD1 covers 7 bases. The CDR3 is 15 residues long. The V gene's germline CDR1 is KGHSH and CDR2 LQKENI. Trimming at V came to 6 bases and at J to 8 bases, leaving 12 bases not matched to a gene. The CDR3 is CASSRTGSSREKLFF. The CDR3 DNA reads TGTGCCAGCTCCCGGACAGGATCCTCGAGGGAAAAACTGTTTTTT.

The chain carries TRBV10-3 and TRBJ2-7; 7 bases align to TRBD2. Trimming at V came to 2 bases and at J to 0 bases, leaving 4 bases not matched to a gene. The length of the CDR3 is 15 residues. Germline V lookup: CDR1 ENHRY, CDR2 SYGVKD. The CDR3 region is CAISEGGGSSYEQYF. CDR3 nucleotide sequence: TGTGCCATCAGTGAGGGGGGGGGAAGCTCCTACGAGCAGTACTTC.

The CDR3 DNA reads as TGTGCCAGCAGTTACGGGACTCAGCCTCGGGAGACCCAGTACTTC. Translating it yields CASSYGTQPRETQYF. The V gene is TRBV6-5, the J gene TRBJ2-5, with a possible D match to TRBD2 (6 bases). There are 15 residues in the CDR3. Per the germline V gene, CDR1 is MNHEY and CDR2 is SVGAGI. Trimming removed 2 bases at V and 5 bases at J, with 15 bases between.

The V and J genes are TRBV30 and TRBJ2-7; TRBD1 matches 7 bases. The CDR3 is 15 amino acids. Germline values: CDR1 GTSNPN, CDR2 SVGIG (reference sequence). J gave up 4 bases and V 1 base, and 10 bases lay outside the gene matches. The CDR3 reads CAWSAPIATGYEQYF. In DNA form, the CDR3 reads TGTGCCTGGAGTGCACCCATTGCGACAGGGTACGAGCAGTACTTC.

This sequence joins TRBV11-3 and TRBJ2-7; the D gene is possibly TRBD1 (6 bases). Germline-derived CDR1 and CDR2 are SGHNT and YENEEA. V lost 6 bases and J lost 6, with 9 bases in between. The CDR3 contains 11 residues. The DNA for the CDR3 is TGTGCCAGCAGTGCGACAGGCGAGCAGTACTTC. Translation: CASSATGEQYF.

This sequence joins TRBV5-8 and TRBJ2-4, with TRBD1 matching 8 bases. V shed 5 bases and J 6 bases; nucleotides not matched to a gene: 4. The CDR3 spans 13 residues. In germline, CDR1 is SGHTS, CDR2 YDEGEE. The chain's CDR3 is CASRRTGLNIQYF. CDR3 nucleotide sequence: TGTGCCAGCAGAAGGACAGGGCTAAACATTCAGTACTTC.

The gene calls are TRBV28 and TRBJ2-5; perhaps TRBD2 as D (5 bases). CDR3 length equals 13 residues. Germline CDR1 MDHEN, CDR2 SYDVKM. Trimming shortened V by 3 bases and J by 6 bases, and 11 bases separated the two germline ends. The CDR3 nucleotides are TGTGCCAGCAGTTTGTCCAGGAGGAAGACCCAGTACTTC. Encoded protein: CASSLSRRKTQYF.

V and J are TRBV19 and TRBJ1-5; no clear D gene. CDR3 length: 16 residues. V lost 4 bases, J lost 0 bases, and 13 bases lay in between. Germline CDR1 and CDR2: LNHDA and SQIVND (reference sequence). The CDR3 sequence is CASSKTISYSNQPQHF. The DNA of the CDR3 is TGTGCCAGTAGTAAGACTATCTCTTATAGCAATCAGCCCCAGCATTTT.

The rearrangement uses TRBV27 and TRBJ2-1; D remains ambiguous. Germline lookup yields CDR1 MNHEY and CDR2 SMNVEV (reference sequence). The V gene lost 5 bases and the J gene lost 5 bases, with 13 bases spanning the gap. CDR3 size: 14 residues. The CDR3 sequence: CASSPVTRDNEQFF. The CDR3 DNA follows: TGTGCCAGCAGTCCCGTGACTCGGGACAATGAGCAGTTCTTC.

The rearrangement joins TRBV28 to TRBJ1-6, with TRBD1 matching 10 bases. The CDR3 covers 16 residues. V lost 6 bases and J lost 5; bases outside the gene matches: 7. From germline, CDR1 is MDHEN and CDR2 SYDVKM. The CDR3 sequence: CASRPWGTGDNSPLHF. Here the CDR3 DNA reads TGTGCCAGCAGACCCTGGGGGACAGGGGATAATTCACCCCTCCACTTT. Full variable domain (remainder filled in from reference TRBV28 and TRBJ1-6): DVKVTQSSRYLVKRTGEKVFLECVQDMDHENMFWYRQDPGLGLRLIYFSYDVKMKEKGDIPEGYSVSREKKERFSLILESASTNQTSMYLCASRPWGTGDNSPLHFGNGTRLTVT.

This chain joins TRBV28 and TRBJ2-1; TRBD1 matches 10 bases. Germline V gene lookup returns CDR1 MDHEN and CDR2 SYDVKM. The CDR3 has 15 residues. Germline trimming cut 5 bases from V and 7 bases from J; bases unmatched to any gene: 8. CDR3 nucleotide sequence: TGTGCCAGCAGTCCCGGGACAGGGGTGATGAATGAGCAGTTCTTC. Translation: CASSPGTGVMNEQFF.

The rearrangement uses TRBV5-1 and TRBJ2-1; 7 positions match TRBD2. The germline V gene encodes CDR1 SGHRS and CDR2 YFSETQ. CDR3 length: 17 amino acids. Unmatched junction bases numbered 8, after V lost 2 bases and J lost 0 bases. CDR3 amino acids: CASSLVTSANSYNEQFF. DNA for the CDR3: TGCGCCAGCAGCTTAGTTACTAGCGCCAACTCCTACAATGAGCAGTTCTTC.